This T cell receptor beta chain was retrieved from a study of Graves' ophthalmopathy and Graves' hyperthyroidism. In its sample, this clonotype was seen a few times. Amplifying from RNA transcripts, the study obtained TCR beta CDR3 regions. The authors performed first-round RT-PCR with HTBI primers and then a second-round multiplex PCR. TCRdb passed the multiplex PCR reads through MiXCR, listing each CDR3 protein once. The sample contains roughly 480,000 distinct CDR3 sequences, under 15% of which appear only once. CDR3 length: 15 residues. The germline V and J ends were trimmed by 4 bases and 3 bases, with 15 bases remaining between them. CDR1 is LGHDT and CDR2 is YNNKEL in the germline V gene (reference sequence).

Sequencing was done on a sample of blood. This receptor was obtained from a woman aged 30 to 39 with Graves' ophthalmopathy. The chain carries TRBV3-1 and TRBJ1-1; D is ambiguous. The chain's CDR3 is CASSPRVKWDTEAFF. In DNA, the CDR3 is TGTGCCAGCAGCCCTAGGGTAAAATGGGACACTGAAGCTTTCTTT.